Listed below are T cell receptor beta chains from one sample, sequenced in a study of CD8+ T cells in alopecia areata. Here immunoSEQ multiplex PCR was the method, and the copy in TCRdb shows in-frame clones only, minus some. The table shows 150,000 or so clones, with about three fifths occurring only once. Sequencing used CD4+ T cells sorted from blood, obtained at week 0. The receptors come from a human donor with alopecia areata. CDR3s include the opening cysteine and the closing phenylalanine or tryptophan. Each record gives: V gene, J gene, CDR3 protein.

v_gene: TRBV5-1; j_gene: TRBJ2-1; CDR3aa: CASSFVAGVVNEQFF
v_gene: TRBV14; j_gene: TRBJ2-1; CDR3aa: CASSATNGNEQFF
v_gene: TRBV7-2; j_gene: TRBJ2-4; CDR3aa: CASSLVWANPNIQYF
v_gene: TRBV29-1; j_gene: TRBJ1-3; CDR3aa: CSVTPRDSGNTIYF
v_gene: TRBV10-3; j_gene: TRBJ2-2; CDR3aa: CAISDPGQGFSGELFF
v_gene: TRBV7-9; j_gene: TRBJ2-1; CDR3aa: CASSPPSRWNEQFF
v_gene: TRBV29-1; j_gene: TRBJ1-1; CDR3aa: CSAQGSWEAFF
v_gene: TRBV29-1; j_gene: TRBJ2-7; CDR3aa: CSVETRFTYEQYF
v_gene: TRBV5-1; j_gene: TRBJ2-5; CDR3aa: CASSLAGGQETQYF
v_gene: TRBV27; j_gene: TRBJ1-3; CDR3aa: CASRASGGNTIYF
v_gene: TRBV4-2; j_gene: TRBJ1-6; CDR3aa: CASSQDRQQNSPLHF
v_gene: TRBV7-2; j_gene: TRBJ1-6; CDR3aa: CASGGMYNSPLHF
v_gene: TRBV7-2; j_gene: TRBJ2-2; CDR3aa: CASSLDKDRRELFF
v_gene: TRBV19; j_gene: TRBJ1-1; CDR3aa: CASSISPGADTEAFF
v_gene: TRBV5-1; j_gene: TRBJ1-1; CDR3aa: CASSLETVSGAFF
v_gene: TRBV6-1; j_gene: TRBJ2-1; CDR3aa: CASGLAGGYNEQFF